This is a list of T cell receptor beta chains from one sample in a study of vaccination and CD4 T cells after COVID-19. No antigen has been assigned to these receptors. TCRdb ran MiXCR on the PCR reads and lists one entry per CDR3 protein. The sample contains some 25,000 distinct CDR3 sequences, 28% of which appear only once. This sample comprised CD4+ T cells from blood, cultured in vitro, obtained about 7 months after SARS-CoV-2 vaccination. These receptors were obtained from a human donor who had recovered from COVID-19. CDR3s include the opening cysteine and the closing phenylalanine or tryptophan. The D gene is left open where the match is weak. Size is stated for part of the rows, as once, few or many counts, or as a class when the clone is expanded.

d_call: NA
j_call: TRBJ2-7
clone_size: medium-sized
cdr3_length: 14
v_call: TRBV20-1
cdr3_aa: CSARRGAPPHEQYF
cdr3_nt: TGCAGTGCTAGAAGGGGGGCACCCCCCCACGAGCAGTACTTC

d_call: NA
j_call: TRBJ2-5
clone_size: NA
cdr3_length: 14
v_call: TRBV25-1
cdr3_aa: CASSDPGQQETQYF
cdr3_nt: TGTGCCAGCAGTGATCCGGGGCAACAAGAGACCCAGTACTTC

d_call: TRBD2
j_call: TRBJ2-7
clone_size: few
cdr3_length: 16
v_call: TRBV7-2
cdr3_aa: CASSLKNVAGRGEQYF
cdr3_nt: TGTGCCAGCAGCTTAAAGAATGTGGCAGGGAGGGGAGAGCAGTACTTC

d_call: NA
j_call: TRBJ2-7
clone_size: few
cdr3_length: 13
v_call: TRBV10-3
cdr3_aa: CATGDSTPNEQYF
cdr3_nt: TGTGCCACCGGAGACAGCACCCCAAACGAGCAGTACTTC

d_call: NA
j_call: TRBJ1-5
clone_size: few
cdr3_length: 14
v_call: TRBV6-2/TRBV6-3
cdr3_aa: CASSYQVSNQPQHF
cdr3_nt: TGTGCCAGCAGTTACCAGGTTAGCAATCAGCCCCAGCATTTT

d_call: NA
j_call: TRBJ2-3
clone_size: few
cdr3_length: 14
v_call: TRBV19
cdr3_aa: CASRSAGEADTQYF
cdr3_nt: TGTGCCAGTAGATCAGCAGGGGAAGCAGATACGCAGTATTTT

d_call: NA
j_call: TRBJ1-1
clone_size: NA
cdr3_length: 15
v_call: TRBV27
cdr3_aa: CASSLSVTGNTEAFF
cdr3_nt: TGTGCCAGCAGTTTATCGGTCACGGGGAACACTGAAGCTTTCTTT

d_call: TRBD2
j_call: TRBJ2-1
clone_size: once
cdr3_length: 16
v_call: TRBV5-4
cdr3_aa: CASIVGTSGSYNEQFF
cdr3_nt: TGTGCCAGCATCGTAGGGACTAGCGGTTCTTACAATGAGCAGTTCTTC

d_call: TRBD2
j_call: TRBJ2-7
clone_size: NA
cdr3_length: 16
v_call: TRBV7-2
cdr3_aa: CASSTSGTSYSYEQYF
cdr3_nt: TGTGCCAGCAGCACCTCCGGGACTAGTTATTCCTACGAGCAGTACTTC

d_call: NA
j_call: TRBJ1-2
clone_size: NA
cdr3_length: 14
v_call: TRBV7-6
cdr3_aa: CASSLSGEDYGYTF
cdr3_nt: TGTGCCAGCAGCCTCTCTGGGGAGGACTATGGCTACACCTTC

d_call: TRBD2
j_call: TRBJ2-7
clone_size: NA
cdr3_length: 17
v_call: TRBV20-1
cdr3_aa: CRPTPGLAGATFYEQYF
cdr3_nt: TGCAGACCGACCCCGGGACTAGCGGGAGCCACGTTCTACGAGCAGTACTTC

d_call: NA
j_call: TRBJ2-3
clone_size: many
cdr3_length: 11
v_call: TRBV20-1
cdr3_aa: CSASYGNTQYF
cdr3_nt: TGCAGTGCTAGTTACGGAAATACGCAGTATTTT

d_call: TRBD1
j_call: TRBJ2-5
clone_size: NA
cdr3_length: 16
v_call: TRBV5-4
cdr3_aa: CASSRGTDRGQETQYF
cdr3_nt: TGTGCCAGCAGCCGAGGTACGGACAGGGGCCAAGAGACCCAGTACTTC

d_call: NA
j_call: TRBJ2-7
clone_size: few
cdr3_length: 17
v_call: TRBV28
cdr3_aa: CASSLLSSVTAPYEQYF
cdr3_nt: TGTGCCAGCAGTTTATTGTCGTCCGTTACCGCACCCTACGAGCAGTACTTC

d_call: TRBD2
j_call: TRBJ2-3
clone_size: few
cdr3_length: 16
v_call: TRBV27
cdr3_aa: CASSPGLAGGADTQYF
cdr3_nt: TGTGCCAGCAGTCCGGGACTAGCGGGAGGTGCAGATACGCAGTATTTT

d_call: NA
j_call: TRBJ2-5
clone_size: many
cdr3_length: 13
v_call: TRBV7-8
cdr3_aa: CASSLGYRETQYF
cdr3_nt: TGTGCCAGCAGCTTGGGCTATCGAGAGACCCAGTACTTC

d_call: NA
j_call: TRBJ1-5
clone_size: few
cdr3_length: 16
v_call: TRBV11-1
cdr3_aa: CASSSTGNSTNQPQHF
cdr3_nt: TGTGCCAGCAGCTCAACAGGGAACTCAACAAATCAGCCCCAGCATTTT

d_call: NA
j_call: TRBJ2-7
clone_size: medium-sized
cdr3_length: 15
v_call: TRBV7-2
cdr3_aa: CASSPLGAGPYEQYF
cdr3_nt: TGTGCCAGCAGCCCCCTTGGGGCGGGTCCCTACGAGCAGTACTTC

d_call: NA
j_call: TRBJ2-1
clone_size: few
cdr3_length: 12
v_call: TRBV7-3
cdr3_aa: CASGSSSGEQFF
cdr3_nt: TGTGCCAGCGGAAGCTCCAGTGGTGAGCAGTTCTTC

d_call: NA
j_call: TRBJ1-1
clone_size: NA
cdr3_length: 15
v_call: TRBV7-8
cdr3_aa: CASSLEGGMNTEAFF
cdr3_nt: TGTGCCAGCAGCTTAGAGGGAGGCATGAACACTGAAGCTTTCTTT

d_call: NA
j_call: TRBJ2-7
clone_size: medium-sized
cdr3_length: 14
v_call: TRBV7-2
cdr3_aa: CASSPAAGNYEQYF
cdr3_nt: TGTGCCAGCAGCCCCGCGGCGGGAAACTACGAGCAGTACTTC

d_call: NA
j_call: TRBJ1-6
clone_size: few
cdr3_length: 16
v_call: TRBV10-3
cdr3_aa: CAISERGRAPNSPLHF
cdr3_nt: TGTGCCATCAGTGAGCGGGGTAGGGCCCCTAATTCACCCCTCCACTTT

d_call: NA
j_call: TRBJ1-2
clone_size: few
cdr3_length: 13
v_call: TRBV5-6
cdr3_aa: CASSRGTVYGYTF
cdr3_nt: TGTGCCAGCAGCCGGGGCACGGTCTATGGCTACACCTTC

d_call: NA
j_call: TRBJ2-7
clone_size: NA
cdr3_length: 12
v_call: TRBV28
cdr3_aa: CASSSTVSEQYF
cdr3_nt: TGTGCCAGCAGTTCAACCGTGAGCGAGCAGTACTTC

d_call: NA
j_call: TRBJ1-2
clone_size: few
cdr3_length: 15
v_call: TRBV6-1
cdr3_aa: CASRPHHRQAYGYTF
cdr3_nt: TGTGCCAGCAGACCCCATCACCGGCAGGCCTATGGCTACACCTTC

d_call: TRBD1
j_call: TRBJ2-7
clone_size: medium-sized
cdr3_length: 15
v_call: TRBV6-1
cdr3_aa: CASTPGQASSYEQYF
cdr3_nt: TGTGCCAGCACCCCGGGACAGGCGAGCTCCTACGAGCAGTACTTC

d_call: NA
j_call: TRBJ2-7
clone_size: NA
cdr3_length: 14
v_call: TRBV27
cdr3_aa: CASSFSGTTYEQYF
cdr3_nt: TGTGCCAGCAGTTTTAGCGGCACCACCTACGAGCAGTACTTC

d_call: NA
j_call: TRBJ2-1
clone_size: NA
cdr3_length: 13
v_call: TRBV29-1
cdr3_aa: CSLTEGGYNEQFF
cdr3_nt: TGCAGCCTGACAGAGGGTGGTTACAATGAGCAGTTCTTC

d_call: TRBD2
j_call: TRBJ2-7
clone_size: few
cdr3_length: 15
v_call: TRBV6-2/TRBV6-3
cdr3_aa: CASSYPGTRIYEQYF
cdr3_nt: TGTGCCAGCAGCTACCCCGGGACTAGGATCTACGAGCAGTACTTC

d_call: TRBD1
j_call: TRBJ2-1
clone_size: NA
cdr3_length: 13
v_call: TRBV10-3
cdr3_aa: CAISPGQGDEQFF
cdr3_nt: TGTGCCATCAGTCCAGGACAGGGCGATGAGCAGTTCTTC

d_call: NA
j_call: TRBJ1-2
clone_size: NA
cdr3_length: 11
v_call: TRBV29-1
cdr3_aa: CSVDDSSGYTF
cdr3_nt: TGCAGCGTTGATGATAGCAGCGGCTACACCTTC

d_call: NA
j_call: TRBJ1-1
clone_size: NA
cdr3_length: 14
v_call: TRBV6-1
cdr3_aa: CASSQGRGNTEAFF
cdr3_nt: TGTGCCAGCAGTCAGGGCAGGGGGAACACTGAAGCTTTCTTT

d_call: TRBD2
j_call: TRBJ2-7
clone_size: NA
cdr3_length: 17
v_call: TRBV6-1
cdr3_aa: CAAHRGLGLANGYEQYF
cdr3_nt: TGTGCCGCCCATAGGGGGCTCGGACTAGCGAACGGCTACGAGCAGTACTTC

d_call: TRBD2
j_call: TRBJ2-2
clone_size: NA
cdr3_length: 16
v_call: TRBV20-1
cdr3_aa: CSARDFRGGRTGELFF
cdr3_nt: TGCAGTGCTAGGGACTTTCGGGGAGGGAGGACCGGGGAGCTGTTTTTT

d_call: NA
j_call: TRBJ2-7
clone_size: NA
cdr3_length: 12
v_call: TRBV7-9
cdr3_aa: CASHELSYEQYF
cdr3_nt: TGTGCCAGCCACGAATTGTCCTACGAGCAGTACTTC

d_call: NA
j_call: TRBJ2-5
clone_size: NA
cdr3_length: 13
v_call: TRBV5-4
cdr3_aa: CASSLASSGSQYF
cdr3_nt: TGTGCCAGCAGCTTGGCCTCGAGCGGTTCACAGTACTTC

d_call: TRBD2
j_call: TRBJ2-1
clone_size: few
cdr3_length: 16
v_call: TRBV15
cdr3_aa: CATSRVASGSSNEQFF
cdr3_nt: TGTGCCACCAGCAGAGTGGCTAGCGGGAGTTCTAATGAGCAGTTCTTC

d_call: TRBD1
j_call: TRBJ1-5
clone_size: medium-sized
cdr3_length: 16
v_call: TRBV15
cdr3_aa: CATSRTEGASNQPQHF
cdr3_nt: TGTGCCACCAGCAGAACCGAGGGGGCTAGCAATCAGCCCCAGCATTTT

d_call: NA
j_call: TRBJ1-5
clone_size: many
cdr3_length: 14
v_call: TRBV20-1
cdr3_aa: CSARSPLSNQPQHF
cdr3_nt: TGCAGTGCTAGGTCGCCATTATCTAATCAGCCCCAGCATTTT

d_call: NA
j_call: TRBJ1-1
clone_size: NA
cdr3_length: 11
v_call: TRBV10-3
cdr3_aa: CAISETGSAFF
cdr3_nt: TGTGCCATCAGTGAGACGGGGTCAGCTTTCTTT

d_call: TRBD2
j_call: TRBJ2-1
clone_size: NA
cdr3_length: 18
v_call: TRBV20-1
cdr3_aa: CSAPKTGSGTSGYNEQFF
cdr3_nt: TGCAGTGCGCCTAAGACAGGGTCCGGGACTAGCGGGTACAATGAGCAGTTCTTC

d_call: TRBD2
j_call: TRBJ2-7
clone_size: NA
cdr3_length: 13
v_call: TRBV6-1
cdr3_aa: CARSGGAPYEQYF
cdr3_nt: TGTGCCCGCAGCGGGGGGGCCCCCTACGAGCAGTACTTC

d_call: TRBD1
j_call: TRBJ1-2
clone_size: few
cdr3_length: 15
v_call: TRBV7-3
cdr3_aa: CASSLRHTGAHGYTF
cdr3_nt: TGTGCCAGCAGCTTAAGACACACAGGGGCCCATGGCTACACCTTC

d_call: NA
j_call: TRBJ2-3
clone_size: few
cdr3_length: 14
v_call: TRBV6-2/TRBV6-3
cdr3_aa: CASSYSGRVDTQYF
cdr3_nt: TGTGCCAGCAGTTACTCGGGCCGGGTAGATACGCAGTATTTT

d_call: TRBD2
j_call: TRBJ2-7
clone_size: NA
cdr3_length: 16
v_call: TRBV6-5
cdr3_aa: CASSYSPRGGYYEQYF
cdr3_nt: TGTGCCAGCAGTTACTCGCCAAGGGGAGGGTACTACGAGCAGTACTTC

d_call: TRBD1
j_call: TRBJ1-2
clone_size: NA
cdr3_length: 13
v_call: TRBV28
cdr3_aa: CANHKTGAYGYTF
cdr3_nt: TGTGCCAACCATAAAACAGGGGCCTATGGCTACACCTTC

d_call: NA
j_call: TRBJ2-7
clone_size: NA
cdr3_length: 14
v_call: TRBV14
cdr3_aa: CASSTSGPLYEQYF
cdr3_nt: TGTGCCAGCAGCACTTCGGGACCCTTGTACGAGCAGTACTTC

d_call: TRBD2
j_call: TRBJ2-3
clone_size: few
cdr3_length: 16
v_call: TRBV4-1
cdr3_aa: CASSTTSGPTPDTQYF
cdr3_nt: TGCGCCAGCAGCACTACTAGCGGTCCCACCCCAGATACGCAGTATTTT

d_call: TRBD2
j_call: TRBJ2-3
clone_size: NA
cdr3_length: 15
v_call: TRBV6-5
cdr3_aa: CASSYSSGRGDTQYF
cdr3_nt: TGTGCCAGCAGTTACTCGAGCGGGAGGGGTGATACGCAGTATTTT

d_call: TRBD2
j_call: TRBJ2-5
clone_size: few
cdr3_length: 15
v_call: TRBV18
cdr3_aa: CASSFGTSKRETQYF
cdr3_nt: TGTGCCAGCTCATTTGGGACTAGCAAGAGAGAGACCCAGTACTTC

d_call: TRBD1
j_call: TRBJ1-2
clone_size: NA
cdr3_length: 13
v_call: TRBV19
cdr3_aa: CASSMTGGIGYTF
cdr3_nt: TGTGCCAGTAGTATGACAGGGGGCATTGGCTACACCTTC

d_call: NA
j_call: TRBJ2-1
clone_size: NA
cdr3_length: 14
v_call: TRBV7-2
cdr3_aa: CASSLMALGNEQFF
cdr3_nt: TGTGCCAGCAGCTTAATGGCCCTGGGCAATGAGCAGTTCTTC

d_call: NA
j_call: TRBJ2-1
clone_size: NA
cdr3_length: 19
v_call: TRBV28
cdr3_aa: CASSPRDKSYRGSYTEQFF
cdr3_nt: TGTGCCAGCAGTCCCCGGGACAAGTCTTATCGAGGATCATACACTGAGCAGTTCTTC

d_call: NA
j_call: TRBJ2-7
clone_size: few
cdr3_length: 13
v_call: TRBV6-4
cdr3_aa: CASSELLGSEQYF
cdr3_nt: TGTGCCAGCAGTGAATTACTAGGAAGCGAGCAGTACTTC

d_call: NA
j_call: TRBJ1-2
clone_size: NA
cdr3_length: 15
v_call: TRBV18
cdr3_aa: CASSPTGQGHYGYTF
cdr3_nt: TGTGCCAGCTCACCTACAGGGCAGGGTCACTATGGCTACACCTTC

d_call: NA
j_call: TRBJ2-7
clone_size: few
cdr3_length: 13
v_call: TRBV20-1
cdr3_aa: CSAHGDFPYEQYF
cdr3_nt: TGCAGTGCCCACGGGGACTTTCCCTACGAGCAGTACTTC

d_call: NA
j_call: TRBJ1-5
clone_size: NA
cdr3_length: 12
v_call: TRBV6-1
cdr3_aa: CASKALNQPQHF
cdr3_nt: TGTGCCAGCAAAGCTTTGAATCAGCCCCAGCATTTT

d_call: NA
j_call: TRBJ2-7
clone_size: many
cdr3_length: 15
v_call: TRBV6-1
cdr3_aa: CASSEEGTSPYEQYF
cdr3_nt: TGTGCCAGCAGTGAAGAAGGGACGTCACCCTACGAGCAGTACTTC